A selection of T cell receptor beta chains follows, all from one sample in a study of regulatory T cells in long-lasting Graves disease. TCRdb analysed the multiplex PCR reads with MiXCR anew, one entry per CDR3 protein. The data show 400,000 to 500,000 distinct CDR3 sequences, with 14% seen just once and approximately 19% held by the top ten. These same records also appear under a second study, on T cells in Graves' hyperthyroidism and ophthalmopathy.

Source: peripheral blood mononuclear cells (PBMCs), taken at new diagnosis, from a patient treated with antithyroid drugs. The receptors shown here come from a woman between 50 and 59 years old with Graves disease. Both conserved end residues are part of each CDR3. The order of the fields is J gene, D gene, V gene, clone size, CDR3 protein, CDR3 DNA. A D gene is named only where the DNA matches it firmly. Some rows mark clone size as missing; the rest say once, few, many or name a class of expanded clone.

J: TRBJ2-3; D: TRBD2; V: TRBV7-3; size: many; CDR3: CASSSGLAGVTQYF; DNA: TGTGCCAGCAGCTCGGGACTAGCGGGAGTTACGCAGTATTTT
J: TRBJ2-3; D: NA; V: TRBV24-1; size: few; CDR3: CATSGRAFTDTQYF; DNA: TGTGCCACCAGTGGCCGGGCGTTCACAGATACGCAGTATTTT
J: TRBJ2-4; D: NA; V: TRBV28; size: NA; CDR3: CASSLLGFHEQYF; DNA: TGTGCCAGCAGCCTTTTGGGGTTCCATGAGCAGTACTTC
J: TRBJ1-5; D: NA; V: TRBV5-6; size: NA; CDR3: CASSSYRATVTNQPQHF; DNA: TGTGCCAGCAGCTCCTATCGGGCGACAGTGACCAATCAGCCCCAGCATTTT
J: TRBJ2-7; D: NA; V: TRBV20-1; size: few; CDR3: CSARDQGHQYEQYF; DNA: TGCAGTGCTAGAGATCAGGGACACCAGTACGAGCAGTACTTC
J: TRBJ2-1; D: NA; V: TRBV6-2/TRBV6-3; size: few; CDR3: CASSYSLTGSYNEQFF; DNA: TGTGCCAGCAGTTACTCACTAACCGGCTCCTACAATGAGCAGTTCTTC
J: TRBJ2-7; D: NA; V: TRBV2; size: many; CDR3: CASSEIGRESRYEQYF; DNA: TGTGCCAGCAGTGAAATCGGTCGGGAATCGAGGTACGAGCAGTACTTC
J: TRBJ2-1; D: NA; V: TRBV5-6; size: many; CDR3: CASSFVEYNEQFF; DNA: TGTGCCAGCAGCTTCGTTGAGTACAATGAGCAGTTCTTC
J: TRBJ2-1; D: NA; V: TRBV5-1; size: NA; CDR3: CASSLGVRDNEQFF; DNA: TGCGCCAGCAGCTTGGGGGTTCGAGACAATGAGCAGTTCTTC
J: TRBJ1-5; D: TRBD1; V: TRBV28; size: many; CDR3: CASISSGGGFQPQHF; DNA: TGTGCCAGCATTTCCTCAGGGGGCGGATTTCAGCCCCAGCATTTT
J: TRBJ1-6; D: NA; V: TRBV28; size: few; CDR3: CASSLVVGVANSPLHF; DNA: TGTGCCAGCAGTTTGGTTGTGGGGGTGGCCAATTCACCCCTCCACTTT
J: TRBJ2-7; D: NA; V: TRBV5-1; size: NA; CDR3: CASSAVMFSSEQYF; DNA: TGCGCCAGCAGCGCAGTCATGTTTTCTAGCGAGCAGTACTTC
J: TRBJ1-2; D: NA; V: TRBV7-9; size: few; CDR3: CASSLGQPAGYTF; DNA: TGTGCCAGCAGCCTCGGACAGCCGGCTGGCTACACCTTC
J: TRBJ2-3; D: TRBD2; V: TRBV5-1; size: many; CDR3: CASSLPPSGRGTDTQYF; DNA: TGCGCCAGCAGCTTGCCTCCTAGCGGGAGGGGCACAGATACGCAGTATTTT
J: TRBJ1-6; D: NA; V: TRBV5-5; size: few; CDR3: CASSPQGFSYNSPLHF; DNA: TGTGCCAGCAGCCCGCAGGGGTTCTCCTATAATTCACCCCTCCACTTT
J: TRBJ2-7; D: NA; V: TRBV7-9; size: many; CDR3: CASTADSYEQYF; DNA: TGTGCCAGCACCGCGGACAGCTACGAGCAGTACTTC
J: TRBJ2-1; D: NA; V: TRBV6-9; size: NA; CDR3: CASSYQAVRLEQFF; DNA: TGTGCCAGCAGTTACCAGGCCGTCCGCTTGGAGCAGTTCTTC
J: TRBJ2-7; D: NA; V: TRBV18; size: NA; CDR3: CAGSLGAYEQYF; DNA: TGTGCCGGCTCGCTCGGAGCCTACGAGCAGTACTTC
J: TRBJ1-1; D: NA; V: TRBV5-8; size: NA; CDR3: CASSLAGRARTEAFF; DNA: TGTGCCAGCAGCTTGGCCGGCAGGGCGAGGACTGAAGCTTTCTTT
J: TRBJ1-1; D: NA; V: TRBV27; size: many; CDR3: CASSPNIWGHPNTEAFF; DNA: TGTGCCAGCAGTCCCAATATCTGGGGCCACCCAAACACTGAAGCTTTCTTT
J: TRBJ2-3; D: TRBD2; V: TRBV12-3/TRBV12-4; size: many; CDR3: CASSRRGSSDTQYF; DNA: TGTGCCAGCAGTCGTCGCGGGAGCTCAGATACGCAGTATTTT
J: TRBJ1-4; D: NA; V: TRBV2; size: many; CDR3: CASSGGSLNEKLFF; DNA: TGTGCCAGCAGTGGTGGCAGCCTTAATGAAAAACTGTTTTTT
J: TRBJ2-7; D: TRBD1; V: TRBV5-1; size: many; CDR3: CASSHLGQGVDEQYF; DNA: TGCGCCAGCAGCCACCTCGGACAGGGGGTCGACGAGCAGTACTTC